The 23 T cell receptor beta chains listed next were all sequenced from one sample in a study of Ad26.COV2.S vaccination and SARS-CoV-2 variants. Data came from immunoSEQ multiplex PCR; TCRdb stores just in-frame clones and leaves some out. Of about 320,000 clones in the sample, around four fifths were seen once. Treatment defined: roughly 20 received Ad26.COV2.S at low or high dose, single or two shots; roughly 5 received placebo; per-sample allocation not given. The samples date from day 63 after the first vaccine or placebo injection. The material was peripheral blood, obtained in a trial of Ad26.COV2.S vaccine versus placebo. These receptors were taken from a person aged 18-65 years who received the Ad26.COV2.S COVID-19 vaccine or a placebo.

This clone was seen a single time. The chain is built from TRBV5-6 and TRBJ2-5; D remains ambiguous. The CDR3 sequence is 15 residues long. V was shortened by 0 bases and J by 2 bases, with 11 bases between the two germline ends. CDR1 SGHDT and CDR2 YYEEEE come from the germline V gene. DNA for the CDR3: TGTGCCAGCAGCTTGGCCCAAACACTTCAAGAGACCCAGTACTTC. Translating gives CASSLAQTLQETQYF.

The chain links TRBV19 to TRBJ1-2; D perhaps matches TRBD1 (5 bases). The V end was cut by 3 bases, the J end by 4 bases, with 15 bases between. Looked up from germline, CDR1 is LNHDA and CDR2 is SQIVND (reference sequence). The CDR3 is 15 amino acids. CDR3 region: CASSILGEAGYGYTF. The CDR3 DNA reads TGTGCCAGTAGTATCCTGGGGGAAGCTGGCTATGGCTACACCTTC.

This sequence joins TRBV7-6 and TRBJ2-7; 7 nucleotides agree with TRBD1. V lost 5 bases, J lost 1 base, and 8 bases stayed unmatched. In germline, CDR1 is SGHVS, CDR2 FNYEAQ. The CDR3 has 15 amino acids. In nucleotides, the CDR3 is TGTGCCAGCAGCCAACAGGGGAAAGGGTCCTACGAGCAGTACTTC. As protein: CASSQQGKGSYEQYF.

This chain joins TRBV6-6 and TRBJ1-1; 9 bases are a match to TRBD1. The CDR3 has 15 amino acids. V lost 2 bases and J lost 3; bases outside the gene matches: 4. Germline CDR1 reads MNHNY; CDR2 reads SVGAGI (reference sequence). The CDR3, as DNA: TGTGCCAGCAGTTACCCGGGACAGGGCGACACTGAAGCTTTCTTT. It yields the protein CASSYPGQGDTEAFF.

This clone has ten or more counts. The rearrangement links TRBV29-1 to TRBJ2-7; 10 positions agree with TRBD1. The V gene end was trimmed by 6 bases and the J gene end by 5 bases; junction bases not matched to a gene: 19. Per germline, CDR1 SQVTM and CDR2 ANQGSEA. This CDR3 is built from 17 residues. CDR3 amino acids: CSVRRGIPGQGHNEQYF. As DNA, the CDR3 is TGCAGCGTGAGGAGGGGGATTCCGGGACAGGGGCACAACGAGCAGTACTTC.

This chain joins TRBV7-3 and TRBJ1-5; no clear D gene. V was pared by 2 bases and J by 2 bases, with 22 bases between. The CDR3 is made up of 19 amino acids. The germline CDR1 and CDR2 sequences are SGHTA and FQGTGA. The CDR3 DNA sequence: TGTGCCAGCAGCTTACTCCCAGGAATCGTAGGGAAGGGCAATCAGCCCCAGCATTTT. This sequence encodes CASSLLPGIVGKGNQPQHF.

The chain uses TRBV2 and TRBJ2-7, with a tentative D call TRBD1 (5 bases). CDR1 is SNHLY, CDR2 FYNNEI, per germline. CDR3 length equals 12 residues. V lost 7 bases to trimming and J lost 11 bases, with 18 bases between them. CDR3 loop: CASTPSGHWEYF. CDR3 sequence (DNA): TGTGCCAGCACCCCCTCCGGACACTGGGAGTACTTC. Variable domain in full (rest from reference TRBV2 and TRBJ2-7): EPEVTQTPSHQVTQMGQEVILRCVPISNHLYFYWYRQILGQKVEFLVSFYNNEISEKSEIFDDQFSVERPDGSNFTLKIRSTKLEDSAMYFCASTPSGHWEYFGPGTRLTVT.

The chain links TRBV5-1 to TRBJ1-6; D gene unclear. Trimming cost V 1 base and J 8 bases, with 7 bases left between them. Germline V lookup: CDR1 SGHRS, CDR2 YFSETQ. This CDR3 has 13 residues. CDR3 sequence reads: CASSLTVDSPLHF. In nucleotides, the CDR3 is TGCGCCAGCAGCTTGACGGTGGATTCACCCCTCCACTTT.

This sequence joins TRBV6-5 and TRBJ1-1; perhaps TRBD1 as D (5 bases). Trimming took off 8 bases at V and 4 bases at J, with 17 bases between the two ends. Germline values: CDR1 MNHEY, CDR2 SVGAGI. This CDR3 spans 14 amino acids. As DNA, the CDR3 is TGTGCCAGCTGGGCAGGGAGGAGTGCCACTGAAGCTTTCTTT. As protein: CASWAGRSATEAFF.

The chain recombines TRBV27 with TRBJ2-6; either TRBD1 or TRBD2 may fit D (5 bases each). V lost 6 bases, J lost 2 bases, and 5 bases lay in between. The CDR3 loop spans 13 amino acids. CDR1 and CDR2 from the germline V gene are MNHEY and SMNVEV (reference sequence). The CDR3 bases are TGTGCCAGCAGGGGGGCTGGGGCCAACGTCCTGACTTTC. Its protein is CASRGAGANVLTF.

The chain carries TRBV6-2 or TRBV6-3 and TRBJ2-1; TRBD2 aligns across 7 bases. CDR1 and CDR2 (germline): MNHEY, SVGEGT. The CDR3 covers 15 residues. The V and J ends lost 2 bases and 10 bases, in that order; junction bases with no gene match: 11. CDR3: CASSYRAGKIWEQFF. As DNA, the CDR3 is TGTGCCAGCAGTTACCGAGCGGGGAAGATATGGGAGCAGTTCTTC.

The V call is TRBV25-1, the J call TRBJ1-4; D gene uncertain. CDR3 length: 12 residues. The germline V gene encodes CDR1 MGHDK and CDR2 SYGVNS. Deletions cut 6 bases from V and 4 bases from J, with 6 bases between. As DNA, the CDR3 is TGTGCCAGCAGACAGATTAATGAAAAACTGTTTTTT. Translating gives CASRQINEKLFF.

Here the CDR3 reads CATSPNRQGFKNIQYF. CDR3 nucleotide sequence: TGTGCCACCAGCCCGAACCGACAGGGGTTCAAAAACATTCAGTACTTC. The genes are TRBV15 and TRBJ2-4; 8 nucleotides agree with TRBD1. The CDR3 is made up of 16 amino acids. After removal of 5 bases from V and 3 bases from J, the junction contained 9 bases not matched to a gene. Germline CDR1 reads LNHNV; CDR2 reads YYDKDF (reference sequence).

The chain is built from TRBV12-5 and TRBJ1-4, with D perhaps TRBD1 (6 bases). V lost 4 bases and J 0 bases, leaving 9 bases between the germline ends. Germline V CDR1 and CDR2: LGHNT, FRNRAP. The CDR3 is made up of 15 amino acids. In nucleotides, the CDR3 is TGTGCTAGTGGTTCCGACAGGACAACTAATGAAAAACTGTTTTTT. This sequence encodes CASGSDRTTNEKLFF. Full variable domain (missing parts from reference TRBV12-5 and TRBJ1-4): DARVTQTPRHKVTEMGQEVTMRCQPILGHNTVFWYRQTMMQGLELLAYFRNRAPLDDSGMPKDRFSAEMPDATLATLKIQPSEPRDSAVYFCASGSDRTTNEKLFFGSGTQLSVL.

J is TRBJ2-7 and V is TRBV12-1; the table calls TRBD1, which could not be checked here. TRBV12-1 represents a pseudogene. This CDR3 has 16 residues. CDR3 sequence: CASSNVRGQGAYEQYF. In DNA, the CDR3 is TGTGCCAGCAGCAATGTCCGGGGACAGGGGGCATACGAGCAGTACTTC.

The chain employs TRBV2 and TRBJ2-1; the match to TRBD2 covers 14 bases. CDR1 is SNHLY, CDR2 FYNNEI, per germline. V lost 6 bases, J lost 5 bases, and 3 bases stayed unmatched. CDR3 length equals 15 residues. In DNA, the CDR3 is TGTGCCAGCAGAATGACTAGCGGGGGGGACAATGAGCAGTTCTTC. Translating gives CASRMTSGGDNEQFF.

The chain uses TRBV7-3 and TRBJ2-2, with D possibly being TRBD1 (6 bases). CDR1 and CDR2 (germline): SGHTA, FQGTGA. V was pared by 5 bases and J by 4 bases, with 8 bases between. CDR3 length: 13 residues. The CDR3 nucleotides are TGTGCCAGCAGCCCGACAGGCACCGGGGAGCTGTTTTTT. It is translated as CASSPTGTGELFF.

The table lists this clone with a few counts. This chain joins TRBV18 and TRBJ1-1, with a weak D call TRBD1 (6 bases). The germline gives CDR1 KGHSH, CDR2 LQKENI. Trimming took off 2 bases at V and 3 bases at J, with 13 bases between the two ends. There are 15 residues in the CDR3. Written as DNA, the CDR3 is TGTGCCAGCTCACCATTACAGGGTAGTGACACTGAAGCTTTCTTT. Its translation: CASSPLQGSDTEAFF.

This sequence joins TRBV7-9 and TRBJ2-3; 10 positions match TRBD2. The CDR3 has 15 residues. The germline V gene has CDR1 SEHNR and CDR2 FQNEAQ (reference sequence). V gave up 5 bases and J gave up 1 base; unmatched junction bases: 3. The chain's CDR3 is CASSRGLAGTDTQYF. The CDR3 DNA follows: TGTGCCAGCAGCCGCGGACTAGCGGGCACAGATACGCAGTATTTT.

The chain joins TRBV4-1 to TRBJ1-2; D is unclear. Per the germline V gene, CDR1 is MGHRA and CDR2 is YSYEKL. The CDR3 is made up of 14 amino acids. V lost 6 bases and J 4 bases, leaving 15 bases between the germline ends. CDR3 sequence reads: CASRPDTVGYGYTF. As DNA, the CDR3 is TGCGCCAGCAGGCCCGACACCGTAGGCTATGGCTACACCTTC.

This clone was picked up one time. The chain joins TRBV5-8 to TRBJ2-1, with 8 bases that match TRBD1. CDR1 SGHTS and CDR2 YDEGEE come from the germline V gene. Trimming removed 6 bases from V and 9 bases from J; junction bases left unmatched: 14. The CDR3 is 15 residues long. Here the CDR3 reads CASTLRAGGPGEQFF. Written as DNA, the CDR3 is TGTGCCAGCACCCTCCGGGCAGGGGGCCCTGGTGAGCAGTTCTTC.

The rearrangement links TRBV6-5 to TRBJ1-5, with D hard to call. Germline V gives CDR1 MNHEY, CDR2 SVGAGI. This CDR3 contains 15 residues. V gave up 10 bases and J gave up 1 base, with 17 bases separating them. CDR3 nucleotide sequence: TGTGCCACCGCCGAGGAGAGAATGAGCAATCAGCCCCAGCATTTT. Translation: CATAEERMSNQPQHF.

The chain has TRBV6-1 and TRBJ1-2; no clear D gene. CDR3 length: 16 amino acids. Germline-derived CDR1 and CDR2 are MNHNS and SASEGT. Trimming took 0 bases from V and 0 from J, leaving 11 bases between them. The CDR3 loop reads CASSEARVRTNYGYTF. The CDR3 nucleotides read TGTGCCAGCAGTGAAGCGAGGGTGCGGACTAACTATGGCTACACCTTC.